One and the same sample provided the 3 T cell receptor beta chains below, sequenced in a study of Ad26.COV2.S vaccination and SARS-CoV-2 variants. Sequencing was performed with immunoSEQ multiplex PCR; in TCRdb, only in-frame clones are kept and a portion is missing. Of more than 250,000 clones listed, around 87% are singletons. Treatment defined: some 20 received Ad26.COV2.S at low or high dose, single or two shots; roughly five received placebo; per-sample allocation not given. Collection of samples fell on day 63 after the first vaccine or placebo injection. Sequences were derived from peripheral blood, sampled in a trial of Ad26.COV2.S vaccine versus placebo. All receptors derive from a person aged 18-60 years who received the Ad26.COV2.S COVID-19 vaccine or a placebo.

The rearrangement links TRBV6-1 to TRBJ2-2, with 9 bases identical to TRBD1. Germline loops: CDR1 MNHNS, CDR2 SASEGT. The CDR3 extends over 17 amino acids. The J segment lost 6 bases and the V segment lost 0 bases, leaving 8 bases of the junction unmatched. The CDR3 sequence: CASSEALYRTGAGELFF. The CDR3 region has the DNA TGTGCCAGCAGTGAAGCGCTTTACCGGACAGGGGCCGGGGAGCTGTTTTTT.

This chain joins TRBV20-1 and TRBJ2-7; maybe TRBD1 (6 bases). The CDR3 is 11 residues long. The germline V gene encodes CDR1 DFQATT and CDR2 SNEGSKA (reference sequence). V lost 3 bases, J lost 5 bases, and 8 bases lay in between. The CDR3 protein is CSASYRDEQYF. The CDR3 DNA reads TGCAGTGCTAGCTACAGGGACGAGCAGTACTTC.

This chain uses TRBV5-4 with TRBJ2-3, with D possibly called TRBD1 or TRBD2 (5 bases each). The V gene lost 0 bases and the J gene lost 6 bases, with 14 bases spanning the gap. This CDR3 region has 15 residues. Per the germline V gene, CDR1 is SGHNT and CDR2 is YYREEE (reference sequence). The CDR3 spells CASSLDGTPHDTQYF. Written as DNA, the CDR3 is TGTGCCAGCAGCTTGGACGGGACCCCGCACGATACGCAGTATTTT.